A single sample is the source of the 31 T cell receptor beta chains below, sequenced in a study of blood T cell repertoires in COVID-19. The method was immunoSEQ multiplex PCR; TCRdb's version includes in-frame clones alone and lacks a portion of them. Of about 83,000 clones listed, roughly 90% were seen once; the top ten hold around 2.9%. The sample was peripheral blood. These TCRs come from a woman aged 45-60 years with active or convalescent COVID-19.

The chain links TRBV6-5 to TRBJ1-1; D may be TRBD1 (5 bases). Trimming took off 8 bases at V and 0 bases at J, with 10 bases between the two ends. Germline lookup yields CDR1 MNHEY and CDR2 SVGAGI. The CDR3 spans 13 residues. As DNA, the CDR3 is TGTGCCAGCCGACAGAAGATGAACACTGAAGCTTTCTTT. This gives the protein CASRQKMNTEAFF.

The V gene is TRBV14, the J gene TRBJ2-3, with 11 bases lining up with TRBD2. V trimming: 3 bases; J trimming: 7 bases; junction bases outside the gene matches: 3. This CDR3 spans 14 amino acids. Germline-derived CDR1 and CDR2 are SGHDN and FVKESK. CDR3 loop: CASSQMTSGNTQYF. The CDR3 DNA is TGTGCCAGCAGCCAGATGACTAGCGGGAATACGCAGTATTTT.

This chain joins TRBV18 and TRBJ1-1; tentatively, D is TRBD1 (5 bases). Germline V CDR1 and CDR2: KGHSH, LQKENI. This CDR3 contains 16 residues. The V and J ends lost 2 bases and 0 bases respectively, with 13 bases between them. The CDR3 nucleotides are TGTGCCAGCTCACCAGGGGGGTCGACCTTGAACACTGAAGCTTTCTTT. This encodes CASSPGGSTLNTEAFF.

This chain links TRBV11-1 with TRBJ1-1, with a possible D match to TRBD1 (5 bases). The V and J ends lost 5 bases and 0 bases respectively, with 10 bases between them. This CDR3 has 14 residues. Germline CDR1 SGHAT, CDR2 FQDESV (reference sequence). The CDR3 DNA reads TGTGCCAGCAGCCCGACAGTCCTGAACACTGAAGCTTTCTTT. It encodes CASSPTVLNTEAFF.

The J gene is TRBJ2-1, the V gene TRBV7-3, with 11 nucleotides matching TRBD2. The CDR3 length is 15 residues. V shed 1 base and J 8 bases; nucleotides not matched to a gene: 4. The germline CDR1 and CDR2 sequences are SGHTA and FQGTGA. The CDR3 DNA is TGTGCCAGCAGCTTAATAGCGGGGGGGCAGGATGAGCAGTTCTTC. Translating it yields CASSLIAGGQDEQFF.

This clone was seen only a few times. The chain links TRBV7-7 to TRBJ2-7, with D maybe TRBD1 (7 bases). The CDR3 loop spans 13 amino acids. V was trimmed by 5 bases and J by 6 bases, leaving 14 bases between them. CDR1 and CDR2 from the germline V gene are SSHAT and FNYEAQ (reference sequence). CDR3 DNA: TGTGCCAGCAGCCAAAACCAGGGGGGCGAGCAGTACTTC. Protein product: CASSQNQGGEQYF.

J is TRBJ1-3 and V is TRBV6-5; 7 nucleotides align to TRBD1. J lost 4 bases, V lost 8 bases, and 5 bases had no gene match. The CDR3 extends over 13 amino acids. Germline lookup yields CDR1 MNHEY and CDR2 SVGAGI. The chain's CDR3 is CASARGQGNTIYF. CDR3 nucleotides: TGTGCCAGCGCGAGGGGGCAGGGAAACACCATATATTTT.

The V and J genes are TRBV25-1 and TRBJ1-4; D might be TRBD1 (5 bases). The CDR3 has 16 amino acids. The germline gives CDR1 MGHDK, CDR2 SYGVNS. V lost 3 bases to trimming and J lost 3 bases, with 14 bases between them. Here the CDR3 DNA reads TGTGCCAGCAGTGAGGTACGTCCGGGGGCTAATGAAAAACTGTTTTTT. Translation: CASSEVRPGANEKLFF. Full variable domain (missing parts from reference TRBV25-1 and TRBJ1-4): EADIYQTPRYLVIGTGKKITLECSQTMGHDKMYWYQQDPGMELHLIHYSYGVNSTEKGDLSSESTVSRIRTEHFPLTLESARPSHTSQYLCASSEVRPGANEKLFFGSGTQLSVL.

As DNA, the CDR3 is TGTGCCAGCAGAAGGGGAGTAGGACGGGACAGCATATTGAACACTGAAGCTTTCTTT. Its translation is CASRRGVGRDSILNTEAFF. The J gene is TRBJ1-1, the V gene TRBV27; 7 nucleotides line up with TRBD1. This CDR3 is 19 amino acids long. Unmatched junction bases numbered 19, after V lost 6 bases and J lost 0 bases. CDR1 is MNHEY and CDR2 is SMNVEV in the germline V gene (reference sequence).

The chain joins TRBV7-2 to TRBJ1-1; the match to TRBD1 covers 8 bases. The CDR3 is made up of 16 amino acids. Per the germline V gene, CDR1 is SGHTA and CDR2 is FQGNSA. J was trimmed by 4 bases and V by 5 bases; bases with no gene match: 12. The CDR3 protein is CASSRIGVTGGTEAFF. In DNA, the CDR3 is TGTGCCAGCAGCCGCATTGGAGTTACAGGGGGCACTGAAGCTTTCTTT. Complete variable domain (other parts from reference TRBV7-2 and TRBJ1-1): GAGVSQSPSNKVTEKGKDVELRCDPISGHTALYWYRQSLGQGLEFLIYFQGNSAPDKSGLPSDRFSAERTGGSVSTLTIQRTQQEDSAVYLCASSRIGVTGGTEAFFGQGTRLTVV.

This clone is a singleton in its sample. This sequence joins TRBV24-1 and TRBJ1-1, with 8 bases matching TRBD1. Looked up from germline, CDR1 is KGHDR and CDR2 is SFDVKD. The CDR3 has 15 residues. V was clipped by 4 bases and J by 5 bases; unmatched bases: 8. CDR3 sequence reads: CATSDPGGAGTEAFF. The CDR3 nucleotides read TGTGCCACCAGTGACCCAGGGGGCGCAGGGACTGAAGCTTTCTTT.

The chain carries TRBV3-1 (or the pseudogene TRBV3-2) and TRBJ1-2; TRBD1 aligns across 9 bases. There are 13 residues in the CDR3. The junction had 6 bases not matched to a gene; V was cut back by 8 bases and J by 5 bases. The germline gives CDR1 LGHDT, CDR2 YNNKEL (reference sequence). CDR3 coding DNA: TGTGCCAGCGGACAGGGGCTGATATATGGCTACACCTTC. This translates into CASGQGLIYGYTF.

J is TRBJ2-5 and V is TRBV19, with D perhaps TRBD2 (6 bases). Germline-derived CDR1 and CDR2 are LNHDA and SQIVND (reference sequence). CDR3 length: 15 residues. Trimming took 1 base from V and 4 from J, leaving 13 bases between them. The CDR3 DNA reads TGTGCCAGTAGTATAGGATCCAGCGGGCTAGAGACCCAGTACTTC. It translates to CASSIGSSGLETQYF.

The V call is TRBV5-5, the J call TRBJ2-5; unclear D gene. This CDR3 is 12 amino acids long. Germline values: CDR1 SGHKS, CDR2 YYEKEE (reference sequence). Trimming took 1 base from V and 4 from J, leaving 5 bases between them. CDR3 sequence reads: CASSLLVETQYF. The CDR3 DNA is TGTGCCAGCAGCTTGTTAGTAGAGACCCAGTACTTC.

This chain links TRBV19 with TRBJ2-5; 10 nucleotides agree with TRBD1. The CDR3 has 19 residues. CDR1 LNHDA and CDR2 SQIVND come from the germline V gene (reference sequence). Trimming at V came to 8 bases and at J to 2 bases, leaving 20 bases not matched to a gene. CDR3: CASSDTGQGRVAGQETQYF. The DNA for the CDR3 is TGTGCCAGTTCAGATACGGGACAGGGGCGGGTAGCGGGGCAAGAGACCCAGTACTTC.

V and J are TRBV7-2 and TRBJ2-3; D not resolved. V was cut by 5 bases and J by 6 bases, with 12 bases left in between. This CDR3 contains 13 residues. Germline V gives CDR1 SGHTA, CDR2 FQGNSA. CDR3 DNA sequence: TGTGCCAGCAGCCCCCAGTTCGGGGATACGCAGTATTTT. Amino acids: CASSPQFGDTQYF. Supplemented by reference TRBV7-2 and TRBJ2-3, the full variable domain reads GAGVSQSPSNKVTEKGKDVELRCDPISGHTALYWYRQSLGQGLEFLIYFQGNSAPDKSGLPSDRFSAERTGGSVSTLTIQRTQQEDSAVYLCASSPQFGDTQYFGPGTRLTVL.

V and J are TRBV30 and TRBJ1-2; 10 bases line up with TRBD1. The germline gives CDR1 GTSNPN, CDR2 SVGIG (reference sequence). The CDR3 contains 13 residues. Trimming at V came to 2 bases and at J to 8 bases, leaving 5 bases not matched to a gene. The CDR3 here is CAWSTGTGVGYTF. The CDR3 nucleotides read TGTGCCTGGAGTACCGGGACAGGGGTCGGCTACACCTTC.

J is TRBJ1-5 and V is TRBV19, with D perhaps TRBD1 (6 bases). V was cut by 10 bases and J by 4 bases, with 14 bases left in between. The CDR3 extends over 13 amino acids. Germline loops: CDR1 LNHDA, CDR2 SQIVND (reference sequence). CDR3 sequence (DNA): TGTGCCACCCAAGACAGGAGAAATCAGCCCCAGCATTTT. Amino acids: CATQDRRNQPQHF.

The chain carries TRBV7-8 and TRBJ1-5, with TRBD1 identical over 8 bases. The ends lost 5 bases at V and 4 bases at J; junction bases unmatched: 7. The CDR3 length is 15 residues. Germline CDR1 SGHVS, CDR2 FQNEAQ. The DNA of the CDR3 is TGTGCCAGCAGCCGTGACAGGGGAGGAAATCAGCCCCAGCATTTT. Translating it yields CASSRDRGGNQPQHF.

This clone occurred once. V and J are TRBV7-8 and TRBJ2-1, with D maybe TRBD1 (5 bases). Trimming cost V 5 bases and J 4 bases, with 15 bases left between them. Germline V CDR1 and CDR2: SGHVS, FQNEAQ. This CDR3 has 15 amino acids. The CDR3 loop is CASSPNGQKYNEQFF. In DNA, the CDR3 is TGTGCCAGCAGCCCGAACGGACAAAAATACAATGAGCAGTTCTTC.

The V gene is TRBV10-3, the J gene TRBJ2-1; a weak D match, TRBD2 (5 bases). The CDR3 sequence is 14 residues long. Germline V gene data show CDR1 as ENHRY and CDR2 as SYGVKD. The V end lost 7 bases, the J end lost 0 bases, and 10 bases lay between the germline ends. The CDR3 DNA is TGTGCCATCAACGGGGAGAGCTCCTACAATGAGCAGTTCTTC. The encoded protein is CAINGESSYNEQFF.

The chain uses TRBV27 and TRBJ2-7; no firm D call. Germline V gene data show CDR1 as MNHEY and CDR2 as SMNVEV (reference sequence). Trimming took off 4 bases at V and 7 bases at J, with 17 bases between the two ends. There are 14 residues in the CDR3. CDR3 nucleotide sequence: TGTGCCAGCAGTTCCTTCTCCATAGTAGATGAGCAGTACTTC. It encodes CASSSFSIVDEQYF.

V usage is TRBV7-3 and J usage is TRBJ2-3; tentatively, D is TRBD2 (6 bases). This CDR3 is 12 amino acids long. Per germline, CDR1 SGHTA and CDR2 FQGTGA. V gave up 5 bases and J gave up 6 bases, with 9 bases separating them. Here the CDR3 reads CASSPGVDTQYF. CDR3 DNA sequence: TGTGCCAGCAGCCCGGGAGTTGATACGCAGTATTTT.

This clone was seen more than once but under ten times. The gene calls are TRBV7-2 and TRBJ2-7; 9 bases align to TRBD1. CDR3 length equals 15 residues. The trim removed 6 bases at V and 0 bases at J, leaving 6 bases unmatched. Germline lookup yields CDR1 SGHTA and CDR2 FQGNSA. The CDR3 DNA is TGTGCCAGCAGACAAAGACAGGGGGTCTCCTACGAGCAGTACTTC. Translating gives CASRQRQGVSYEQYF.

The genes are TRBV9 and TRBJ2-7; TRBD1 agrees at 9 bases. Germline V gene sequence: CDR1 SGDLS, CDR2 YYNGEE. The length of the CDR3 is 15 residues. J lost 2 bases, V lost 0 bases, and 3 bases had no gene match. CDR3 coding DNA: TGTGCCAGCAGCGTAGAACAGGGGGCAGCCTACGAGCAGTACTTC. Its protein is CASSVEQGAAYEQYF. Full variable domain (outside the CDR3, taken from reference TRBV9 and TRBJ2-7): DSGVTQTPKHLITATGQRVTLRCSPRSGDLSVYWYQQSLDQGLQFLIQYYNGEERAKGNILERFSAQQFPDLHSELNLSSLELGDSALYFCASSVEQGAAYEQYFGPGTRLTVT.

This clone was found once. The chain has TRBV19 and TRBJ1-4, with 7 bases lining up with TRBD1. This CDR3 is 14 amino acids long. The V segment lost 1 base and the J segment 6 bases; nucleotides outside the gene matches: 2. Germline values: CDR1 LNHDA, CDR2 SQIVND (reference sequence). The CDR3 region is CASSIGQGDEKLFF. CDR3 nucleotide sequence: TGTGCCAGTAGTATAGGACAGGGCGATGAAAAACTGTTTTTT.

The chain employs TRBV19 and TRBJ1-5; TRBD1 might be the D (6 bases). This CDR3 contains 14 residues. V was clipped by 8 bases and J by 3 bases, with 14 bases between them. Germline assignment: CDR1 LNHDA and CDR2 SQIVND (reference sequence). CDR3 loop: CASRPDRFNQPQHF. CDR3 bases: TGTGCCAGTCGGCCCGACAGGTTCAATCAGCCCCAGCATTTT. The full variable domain, completed using reference TRBV19 and TRBJ1-5, is DGGITQSPKYLFRKEGQNVTLSCEQNLNHDAMYWYRQDPGQGLRLIYYSQIVNDFQKGDIAEGYSVSREKKESFPLTVTSAQKNPTAFYLCASRPDRFNQPQHFGDGTRLSIL.

The chain is built from TRBV5-6 and TRBJ1-2, with TRBD1 identical over 7 bases. Looked up from germline, CDR1 is SGHDT and CDR2 is YYEEEE. The CDR3 is 14 amino acids. The V and J ends lost 3 bases and 4 bases, in that order; junction bases with no gene match: 6. The CDR3 spells CASSSTGLGYGYTF. CDR3 bases: TGTGCCAGCAGCTCGACAGGGCTTGGCTATGGCTACACCTTC.

This chain joins TRBV6-5 and TRBJ1-1; D uncertain. The length of the CDR3 is 13 residues. V was trimmed by 2 bases and J by 1 base, leaving 5 bases between them. From germline, CDR1 is MNHEY and CDR2 SVGAGI. This CDR3 is CASSYVANTEAFF. The CDR3 DNA reads TGTGCCAGCAGTTACGTGGCGAACACTGAAGCTTTCTTT.

As DNA, the CDR3 is TGTGCCAGCAGCCAAGATCCCACGGGATGGGGCTACACCTTC. Protein sequence: CASSQDPTGWGYTF. The chain links TRBV14 to TRBJ1-2; D gene ambiguous. V dropped 0 bases and J dropped 8 bases, with 13 bases sitting between them. This CDR3 has 14 amino acids. Germline V gene data show CDR1 as SGHDN and CDR2 as FVKESK.

This clone was detected only once. A read error may produce the germline difference seen at one junction end. The J gene is TRBJ2-1, the V gene TRBV7-7; 9 bases map to TRBD2. The V gene's germline CDR1 is SSHAT and CDR2 FNYEAQ (reference sequence). The CDR3 covers 15 residues. The CDR3 region has the DNA TGTGCTAGCAGCCTGGGGCTAGCGGGGCCCAATGAGCAGTTCTTC. This translates into CASSLGLAGPNEQFF.